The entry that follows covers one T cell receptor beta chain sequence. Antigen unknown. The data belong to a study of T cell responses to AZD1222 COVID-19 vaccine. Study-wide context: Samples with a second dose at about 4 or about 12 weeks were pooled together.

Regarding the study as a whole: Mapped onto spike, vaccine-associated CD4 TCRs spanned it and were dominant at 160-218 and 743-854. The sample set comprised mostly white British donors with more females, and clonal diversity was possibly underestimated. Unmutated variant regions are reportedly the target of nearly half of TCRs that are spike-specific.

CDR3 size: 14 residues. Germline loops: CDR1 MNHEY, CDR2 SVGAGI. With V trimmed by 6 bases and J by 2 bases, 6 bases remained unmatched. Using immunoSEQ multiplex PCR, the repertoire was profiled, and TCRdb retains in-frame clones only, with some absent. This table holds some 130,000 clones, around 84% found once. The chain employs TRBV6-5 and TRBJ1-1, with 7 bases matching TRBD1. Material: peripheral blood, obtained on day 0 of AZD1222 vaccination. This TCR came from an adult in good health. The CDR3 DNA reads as TGTGCCAGCAGAATACAGGGGATAAACACTGAAGCTTTCTTT. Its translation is CASRIQGINTEAFF.